This is a list of T cell receptor beta chains from one sample in a study of cytomegalovirus exposure and HLA in healthy donors. Method: immunoSEQ multiplex PCR; TCRdb's copy keeps in-frame clones and lacks some. The sample includes some 110,000 clones, 70% to 85% seen only once; the top ten take roughly 4.5%. Input material: PBMCs. These TCRs come from a man aged 45-60 years in good health and CMV-seropositive. Each CDR3 is given with its conserved first and last residue. The D gene is left open where the match is weak. Clone size is shown for a subset of rows, as once, few, many or a class of expanded clone.

V gene	J gene	clone size	D gene	CDR3 DNA	CDR3 protein
TRBV4-1	TRBJ2-2	-	-	TGCGCCAGCAGCCAAGAATTTCGAGCGAACACCGGGGAGCTGTTTTTT	CASSQEFRANTGELFF
TRBV4-2	TRBJ1-5	-	-	TGTGCCAGCAGCCAAGAAGCTCAGCCCCAGCATTTT	CASSQEAQPQHF
TRBV5-1	TRBJ2-3	-	TRBD2	TGCGCCAGCAGCTTGTTAGGCGGGAGAAGCACAGATACGCAGTATTTT	CASSLLGGRSTDTQYF
TRBV21-1	TRBJ2-1	-	-	TGTGCCAGCACCAAAAAGGGGACAGAGCAGTTCTTC	CASTKKGTEQFF
TRBV19	TRBJ2-5	-	TRBD1	TGTGCCAGTAGTATAGATTACGGGACAGAGAGGTTCCAGTACTTC	CASSIDYGTERFQYF
TRBV28	TRBJ1-2	-	TRBD1	TGTGCCAGCAGTGACCAGGGAGGACAGGGCCTGAACTATGGCTACACCTTC	CASSDQGGQGLNYGYTF
TRBV5-1	TRBJ1-4	once	-	TGCGCCAGCAGCTCCCAGGGGTCCACTAATGAAAAACTGTTTTTT	CASSSQGSTNEKLFF
TRBV19	TRBJ1-1	-	TRBD1	TGTGCCAGTACCCCCACAGGGGTGAACACTGAAGCTTTCTTT	CASTPTGVNTEAFF
TRBV28	TRBJ2-7	-	TRBD2	TGTGCCAGCAGTTCCCGGACTAGCGGGTACTACGAGCAGTACTTC	CASSSRTSGYYEQYF
TRBV6-1	TRBJ2-7	-	-	TGTGCCAGCAGTGAATCTTGGACATACGCCTACGAGCAGTACTTC	CASSESWTYAYEQYF
TRBV7-2	TRBJ2-1	-	TRBD2	TGTGCCAGCAGCCCGGGACTAGCGGGAGTCCCCGTCTTC	CASSPGLAGVPVF
TRBV7-9	TRBJ2-7	-	TRBD1	TGTGCCAGCAGCCTAAGACAGGGGCGGTACGAGCAGTACTTC	CASSLRQGRYEQYF
TRBV28	TRBJ1-1	-	TRBD1	TGTGCCAGCAGGGAGGGACAGTTGAACACTGAAGCTTTCTTT	CASREGQLNTEAFF
TRBV5-1	TRBJ1-3	-	TRBD1	TGCGCCAGCCGACAGGGAGGTACTGGAAGCACCATATATTTT	CASRQGGTGSTIYF
TRBV6-1	TRBJ1-1	-	-	TGTGCCACCCGGGGCGGGAGAACTGAAGCTTTCTTT	CATRGGRTEAFF
TRBV9	TRBJ1-5	once	-	TGCGCCAGCAGCGCGACAGGCGCTAACAATCAGCCCCAGCATTTT	CASSATGANNQPQHF
TRBV5-1	TRBJ2-7	-	-	TGCGCCAGCAGCTCGGAAGGGGGACGGTACGAGCAGTACTTC	CASSSEGGRYEQYF
TRBV19	TRBJ2-4	-	-	TGTGCCAGTAGTATAGGGGAAGGCAGGGGTTTAGCCAAAAACATTCAGTACTTC	CASSIGEGRGLAKNIQYF
TRBV5-1	TRBJ1-1	once	-	TGCGCCAGCAGCTTGTTGGGAGTGGGCACGGGGAACACTGAAGCTTTCTTT	CASSLLGVGTGNTEAFF